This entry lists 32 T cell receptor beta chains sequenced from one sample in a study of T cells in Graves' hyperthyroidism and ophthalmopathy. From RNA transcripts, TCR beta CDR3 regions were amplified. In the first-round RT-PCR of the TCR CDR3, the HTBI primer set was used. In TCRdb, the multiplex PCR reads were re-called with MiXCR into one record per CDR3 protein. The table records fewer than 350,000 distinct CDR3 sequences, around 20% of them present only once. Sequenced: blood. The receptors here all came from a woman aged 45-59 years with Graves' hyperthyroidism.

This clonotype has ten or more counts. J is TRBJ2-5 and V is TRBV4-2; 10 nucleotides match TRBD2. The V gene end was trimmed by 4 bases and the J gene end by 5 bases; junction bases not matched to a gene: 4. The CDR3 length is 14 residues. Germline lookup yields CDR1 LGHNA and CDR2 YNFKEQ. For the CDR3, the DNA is TGTGCCAGCAGCCGGAGCGGGGGGGCGGAGACCCAGTACTTC. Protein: CASSRSGGAETQYF.

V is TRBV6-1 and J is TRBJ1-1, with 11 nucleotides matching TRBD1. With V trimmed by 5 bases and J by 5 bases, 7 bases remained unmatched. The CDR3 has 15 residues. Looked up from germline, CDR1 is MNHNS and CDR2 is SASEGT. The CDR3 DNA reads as TGTGCCAGCAGTCCGGGGGACAGGGGGAGTACTGAAGCTTTCTTT. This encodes CASSPGDRGSTEAFF.

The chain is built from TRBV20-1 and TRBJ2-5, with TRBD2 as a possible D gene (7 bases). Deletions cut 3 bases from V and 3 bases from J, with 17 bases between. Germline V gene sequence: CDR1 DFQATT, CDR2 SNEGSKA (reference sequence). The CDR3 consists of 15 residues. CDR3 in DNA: TGCAGTGCTAGTCCGACTAGGGGGACTAAAGAGACCCAGTACTTC. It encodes CSASPTRGTKETQYF.

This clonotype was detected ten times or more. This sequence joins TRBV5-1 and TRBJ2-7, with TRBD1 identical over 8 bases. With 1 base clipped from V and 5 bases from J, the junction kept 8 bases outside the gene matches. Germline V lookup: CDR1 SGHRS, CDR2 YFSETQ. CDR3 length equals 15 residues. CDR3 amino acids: CASSLRAGGGNEQYF. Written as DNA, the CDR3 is TGCGCCAGCAGCTTGAGGGCAGGGGGCGGGAACGAGCAGTACTTC.

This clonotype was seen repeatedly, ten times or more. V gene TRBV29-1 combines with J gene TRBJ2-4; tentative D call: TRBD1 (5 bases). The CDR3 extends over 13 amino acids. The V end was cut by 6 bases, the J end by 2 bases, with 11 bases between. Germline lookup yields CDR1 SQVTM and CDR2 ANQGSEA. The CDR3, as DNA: TGCAGCGTAGCGAAGGGGTCCAAAAACATTCAGTACTTC. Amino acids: CSVAKGSKNIQYF. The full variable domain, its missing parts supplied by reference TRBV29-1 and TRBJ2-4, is SAVISQKPSRDICQRGTSLTIQCQVDSQVTMMFWYRQQPGQSLTLIATANQGSEATYESGFVIDKFPISRPNLTFSTLTVSNMSPEDSSIYLCSVAKGSKNIQYFGAGTRLSVL.

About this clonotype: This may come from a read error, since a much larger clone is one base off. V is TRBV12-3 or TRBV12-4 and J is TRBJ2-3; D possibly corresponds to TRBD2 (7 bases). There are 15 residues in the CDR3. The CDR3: CASSFWRGPTDTRYF. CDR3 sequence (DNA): TGTGCCAGCAGTTTTTGGCGGGGGCCCACAGATACGCGGTATTTT.

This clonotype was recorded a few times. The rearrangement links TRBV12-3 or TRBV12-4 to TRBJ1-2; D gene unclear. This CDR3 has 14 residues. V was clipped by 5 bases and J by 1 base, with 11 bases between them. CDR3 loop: CASSPDVLNYGYTF. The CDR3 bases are TGTGCCAGCAGTCCGGACGTACTTAACTATGGCTACACCTTC.

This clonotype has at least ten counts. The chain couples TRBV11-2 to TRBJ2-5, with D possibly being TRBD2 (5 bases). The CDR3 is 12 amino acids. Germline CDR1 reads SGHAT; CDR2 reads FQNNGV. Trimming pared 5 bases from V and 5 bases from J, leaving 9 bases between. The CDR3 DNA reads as TGTGCCAGCAGCGAGGGTTGGGAGACCCAGTACTTC. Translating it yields CASSEGWETQYF.

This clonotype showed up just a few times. This CDR3 reads CASSLSERRRSSYNSPLHF. The CDR3 bases are TGCGCCAGCAGCCTCTCAGAGAGGCGCAGGAGCTCCTATAATTCACCCCTCCACTTT. The chain links TRBV5-1 to TRBJ1-6; no clear D. CDR1 is SGHRS and CDR2 is YFSETQ in the germline V gene. CDR3 length: 19 amino acids. V lost 4 bases, J lost 0 bases, and 20 bases lay in between.

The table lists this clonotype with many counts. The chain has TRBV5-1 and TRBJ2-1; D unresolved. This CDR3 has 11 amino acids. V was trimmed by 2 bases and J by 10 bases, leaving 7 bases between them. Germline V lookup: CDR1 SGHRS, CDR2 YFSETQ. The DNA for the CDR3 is TGCGCCAGCAGCTTTGGGAAGGAGCAGTTCTTC. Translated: CASSFGKEQFF. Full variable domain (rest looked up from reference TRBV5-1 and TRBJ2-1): KAGVTQTPRYLIKTRGQQVTLSCSPISGHRSVSWYQQTPGQGLQFLFEYFSETQRNKGNFPGRFSGRQFSNSRSEMNVSTLELGDSALYLCASSFGKEQFFGPGTRLTVL.

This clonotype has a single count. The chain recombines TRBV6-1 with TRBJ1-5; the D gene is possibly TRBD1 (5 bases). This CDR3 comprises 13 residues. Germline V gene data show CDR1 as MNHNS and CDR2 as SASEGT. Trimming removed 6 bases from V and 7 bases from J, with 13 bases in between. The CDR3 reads CASRGTPGQPQHF. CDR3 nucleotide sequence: TGTGCCAGCAGGGGGACGCCAGGCCAGCCCCAGCATTTT.

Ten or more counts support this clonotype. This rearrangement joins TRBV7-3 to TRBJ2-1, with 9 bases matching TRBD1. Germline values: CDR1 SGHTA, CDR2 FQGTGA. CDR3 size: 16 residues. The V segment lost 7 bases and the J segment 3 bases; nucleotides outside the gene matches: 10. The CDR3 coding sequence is TGTGCCAGCACCCCAACCGGGACAGGGATCTACAATGAGCAGTTCTTC. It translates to CASTPTGTGIYNEQFF.

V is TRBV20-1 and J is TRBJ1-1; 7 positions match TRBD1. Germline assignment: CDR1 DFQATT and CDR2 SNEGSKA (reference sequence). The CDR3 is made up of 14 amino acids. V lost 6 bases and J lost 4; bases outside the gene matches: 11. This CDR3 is CSARDRRATTEAFF. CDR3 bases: TGCAGTGCGCGGGACAGAAGAGCGACCACTGAAGCTTTCTTT.

CDR3 bases: TGTGCCAGCAGTTTATATGGCAGGGGGGGCAATGAGCAGTTCTTC. The encoded protein is CASSLYGRGGNEQFF. V is TRBV28 and J is TRBJ2-1, with D perhaps being TRBD1 or TRBD2 (7 bases each). The CDR3 sequence is 15 residues long. The germline gives CDR1 MDHEN, CDR2 SYDVKM. Trimming took off 1 base at V and 6 bases at J, with 13 bases between the two ends.

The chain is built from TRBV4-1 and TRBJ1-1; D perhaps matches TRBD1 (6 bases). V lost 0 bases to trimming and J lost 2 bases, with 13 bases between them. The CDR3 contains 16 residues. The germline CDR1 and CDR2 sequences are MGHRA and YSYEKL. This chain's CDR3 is CASSQERGAINTEAFF. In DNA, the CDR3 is TGCGCCAGCAGCCAAGAACGGGGGGCTATAAACACTGAAGCTTTCTTT.

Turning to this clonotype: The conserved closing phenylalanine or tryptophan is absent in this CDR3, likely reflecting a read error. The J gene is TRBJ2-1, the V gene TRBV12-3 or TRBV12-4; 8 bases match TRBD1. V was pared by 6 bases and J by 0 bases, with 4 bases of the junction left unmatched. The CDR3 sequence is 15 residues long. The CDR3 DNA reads TGTGCCAGCAGCCGAACAGGGGGCTCCTACAATGAGCAGTTCCTC. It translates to CASSRTGGSYNEQFL.

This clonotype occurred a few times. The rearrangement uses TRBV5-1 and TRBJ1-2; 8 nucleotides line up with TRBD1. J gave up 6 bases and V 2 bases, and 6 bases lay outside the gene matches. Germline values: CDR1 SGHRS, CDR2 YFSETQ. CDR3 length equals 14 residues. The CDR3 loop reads CASSFAGGADGYTF. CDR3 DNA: TGCGCCAGCAGCTTCGCAGGGGGCGCGGATGGCTACACCTTC.

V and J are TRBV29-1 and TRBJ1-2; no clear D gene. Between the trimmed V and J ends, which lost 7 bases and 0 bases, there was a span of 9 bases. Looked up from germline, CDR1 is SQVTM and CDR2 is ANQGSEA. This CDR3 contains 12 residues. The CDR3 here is CSATESNYGYTF. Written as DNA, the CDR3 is TGCAGCGCCACAGAGTCTAACTATGGCTACACCTTC.

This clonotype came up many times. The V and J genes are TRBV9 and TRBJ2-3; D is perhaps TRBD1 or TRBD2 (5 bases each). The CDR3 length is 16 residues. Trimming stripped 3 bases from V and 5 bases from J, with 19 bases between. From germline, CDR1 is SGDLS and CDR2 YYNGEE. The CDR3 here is CASSALGRAGVDTQYF. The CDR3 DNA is TGTGCCAGCAGCGCCCTGGGGCGGGCTGGCGTAGATACGCAGTATTTT.

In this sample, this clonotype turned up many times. CDR3: CAWDSIRGLGQPQHF. CDR3 nucleotides: TGTGCCTGGGACTCTATCCGGGGATTAGGGCAGCCCCAGCATTTT. The chain uses TRBV30 and TRBJ1-5; no clear D gene. V was shortened by 5 bases and J by 7 bases, with 21 bases between the two germline ends. This CDR3 is built from 15 residues. CDR1 GTSNPN and CDR2 SVGIG come from the germline V gene (reference sequence).

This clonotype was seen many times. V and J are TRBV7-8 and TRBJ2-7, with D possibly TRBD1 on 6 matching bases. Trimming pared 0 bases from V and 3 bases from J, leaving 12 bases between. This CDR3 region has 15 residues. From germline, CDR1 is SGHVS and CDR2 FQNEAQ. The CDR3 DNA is TGTGCCAGCAGCTTAGCGACAGGTGGGCTCTACGAGCAGTACTTC. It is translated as CASSLATGGLYEQYF.

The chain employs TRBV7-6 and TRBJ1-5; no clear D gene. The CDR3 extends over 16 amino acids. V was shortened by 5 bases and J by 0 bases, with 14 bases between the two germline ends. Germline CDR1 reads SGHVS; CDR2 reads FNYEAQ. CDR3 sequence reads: CASSLGPITSNQPQHF. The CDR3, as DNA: TGTGCCAGCAGCCTGGGTCCGATTACTAGCAATCAGCCCCAGCATTTT.

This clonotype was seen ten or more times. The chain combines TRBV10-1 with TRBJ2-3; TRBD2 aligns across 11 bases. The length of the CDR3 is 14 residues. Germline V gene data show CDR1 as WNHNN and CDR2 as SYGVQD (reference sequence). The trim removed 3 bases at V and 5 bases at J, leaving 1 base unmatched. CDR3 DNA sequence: TGCGCCAGCAGTGAAACTAGCGGGAGAGATACGCAGTATTTT. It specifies CASSETSGRDTQYF.

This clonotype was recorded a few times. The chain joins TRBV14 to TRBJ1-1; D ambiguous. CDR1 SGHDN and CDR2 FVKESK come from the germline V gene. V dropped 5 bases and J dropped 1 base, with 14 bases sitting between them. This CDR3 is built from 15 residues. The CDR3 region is CASSSRRPENTEAFF. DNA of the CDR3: TGTGCCAGCAGCTCTCGTAGACCGGAGAACACTGAAGCTTTCTTT.

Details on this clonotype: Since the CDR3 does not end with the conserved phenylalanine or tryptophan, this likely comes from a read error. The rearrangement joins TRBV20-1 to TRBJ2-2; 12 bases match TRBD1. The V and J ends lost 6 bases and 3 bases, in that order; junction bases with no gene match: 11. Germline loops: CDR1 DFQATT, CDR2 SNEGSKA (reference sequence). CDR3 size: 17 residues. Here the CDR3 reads CSALSRDRGRDTGELFS. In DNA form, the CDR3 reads TGCAGTGCCCTATCCCGGGACAGGGGGCGAGACACCGGGGAGCTGTTTTCT.

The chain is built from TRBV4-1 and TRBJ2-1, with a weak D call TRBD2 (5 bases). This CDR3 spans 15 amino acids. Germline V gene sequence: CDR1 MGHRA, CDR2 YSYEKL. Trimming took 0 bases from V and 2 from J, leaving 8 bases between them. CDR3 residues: CASSQELAPYNEQFF. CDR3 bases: TGCGCCAGCAGCCAAGAGCTAGCCCCCTACAATGAGCAGTTCTTC.

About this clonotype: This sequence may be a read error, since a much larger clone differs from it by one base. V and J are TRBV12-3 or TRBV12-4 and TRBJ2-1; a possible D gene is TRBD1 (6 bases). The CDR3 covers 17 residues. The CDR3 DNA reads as TGTGCCAGCAGGCGAGGACAGCACAAATACTCCTACAATGAGCAGCTCTTC. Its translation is CASRRGQHKYSYNEQLF.

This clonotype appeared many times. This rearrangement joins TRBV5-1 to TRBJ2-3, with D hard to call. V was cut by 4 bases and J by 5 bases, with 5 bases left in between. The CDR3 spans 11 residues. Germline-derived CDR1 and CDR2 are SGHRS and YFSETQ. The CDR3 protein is CASSRRDTQYF. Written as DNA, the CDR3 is TGCGCCAGCAGCCGACGAGATACGCAGTATTTT.

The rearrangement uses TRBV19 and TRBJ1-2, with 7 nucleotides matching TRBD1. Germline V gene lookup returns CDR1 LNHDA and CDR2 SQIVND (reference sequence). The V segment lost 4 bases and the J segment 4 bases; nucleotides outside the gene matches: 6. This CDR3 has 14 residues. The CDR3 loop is CASSTTGQLYGYTF. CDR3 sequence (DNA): TGTGCCAGTAGTACAACGGGACAGCTCTATGGCTACACCTTC.

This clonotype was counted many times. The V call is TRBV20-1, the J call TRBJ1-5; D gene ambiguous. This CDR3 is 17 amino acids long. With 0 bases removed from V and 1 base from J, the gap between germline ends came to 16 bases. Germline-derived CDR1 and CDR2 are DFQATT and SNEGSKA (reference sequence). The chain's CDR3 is CSARDLRGVESNQPQHF. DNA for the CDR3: TGCAGTGCTAGAGATCTACGCGGAGTGGAAAGCAATCAGCCCCAGCATTTT.

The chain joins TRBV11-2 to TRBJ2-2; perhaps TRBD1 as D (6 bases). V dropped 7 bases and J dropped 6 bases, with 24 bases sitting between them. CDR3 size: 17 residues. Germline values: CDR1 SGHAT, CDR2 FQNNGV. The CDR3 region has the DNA TGTGCCAGCACCAGATCCGTACTGGGACACCCTCCCGGGGAGCTGTTTTTT. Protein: CASTRSVLGHPPGELFF.

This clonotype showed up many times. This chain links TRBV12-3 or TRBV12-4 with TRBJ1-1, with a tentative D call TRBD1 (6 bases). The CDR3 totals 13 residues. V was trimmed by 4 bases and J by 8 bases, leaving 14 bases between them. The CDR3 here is CASSYPTGTEAFF. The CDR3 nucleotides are TGTGCCAGCAGTTATCCCACCGGGACAGAAGCTTTCTTT.